This T cell receptor (beta chain) was recovered during a study of monozygotic twins with inflammatory bowel disease. Overall study results and limits: Patient-specific immunosuppressive treatments may have made repertoires more variable.

The CDR3 has 12 amino acids. The germline V gene encodes CDR1 SQVTM and CDR2 ANQGSEA. Template switching appended UMIs that held a 6-nucleotide sample barcode. TCRdb reanalyzed the 5' RACE reads and collapses them to one entry per CDR3 protein, without DNA. The sample features about 110,000 distinct CDR3 sequences, with about an eighth in its top ten. As regards this clonotype: Its matching antigen is unknown.

The chain carries TRBV29-1 and TRBJ2-2; TCRdb names TRBD1, which stays unverified in the absence of DNA. The receptor comes from a human donor with ulcerative colitis or Crohn's disease, or a healthy co-twin of an affected twin (not recorded which). Sequencing was done on a sample of blood. The CDR3 region is CSALQGAGELFF.